This T cell receptor beta chain derives from a study of T cell responses to AZD1222 COVID-19 vaccine. Study results and caveats: The study reported that nearly half of spike-specific TCRs target unmutated variant regions. There were mostly white British donors and more females than males, and clonal diversity was possibly underestimated. A rise in Spike-specific TCR breadth and depth followed two AZD1222 doses.

In the case of this clone: Its antigen is still unknown.

Sequencing used immunoSEQ multiplex PCR; TCRdb keeps in-frame clones, though not all of them. Among approximately 140,000 clones listed, 85% to 95% were seen once. The CDR3 totals 15 residues. Trimming took 4 bases from V and 1 from J, leaving 13 bases between them. CDR1 and CDR2 (germline): MGHRA, YSYEKL. Sequenced here: peripheral blood, sampled on day 0 of MenACWY control vaccination. The J gene is TRBJ1-1, the V gene TRBV4-1; D gene ambiguous. The sequence was collected from an adult in good health. The CDR3 DNA follows: TGCGCCAGCAGCCGAGCCAAGGCAGAGAACACTGAAGCTTTCTTT. It codes for CASSRAKAENTEAFF.